Listed below are T cell receptor beta chains from one sample, sequenced in a study of T cells in Graves' hyperthyroidism and ophthalmopathy. One entry per CDR3 protein results from TCRdb running MiXCR on the multiplex PCR reads. The profile shows more than 300,000 distinct CDR3 sequences, about 15% of them singletons. Sequenced input: blood. Receptors originate from a woman between 55 and 75 years old with Graves' hyperthyroidism. The CDR3 runs from the conserved cysteine through the conserved F or W. D genes are given only for firm matches. Where a row states a size, it is once, few, many or the class of an expanded clone; other rows omit it.

size,D,length,J,V,DNA,CDR3
many,TRBD1,15,TRBJ2-1,TRBV24-1,TGTGCCACCAGTGCCAGGGGGACCTCCTACAATGAGCAGTTCTTC,CATSARGTSYNEQFF
many,-,14,TRBJ1-3,TRBV6-1,TGTGCCAGCACCCGGGGGACTCCTGGGAACACCATATATTTT,CASTRGTPGNTIYF
many,TRBD1,15,TRBJ2-1,TRBV2,TGTGCCAGCGGGTCGGACAGGGGTGCCTACAATGAGCAGTTCTTC,CASGSDRGAYNEQFF
many,-,14,TRBJ2-5,TRBV6-1,TGTGCCAGCAGTGACGACCTGGAGTCGGAGACCCAGTACTTC,CASSDDLESETQYF
many,-,14,TRBJ2-2,TRBV5-1,TGCGCCAGCAGCTCTGAAACGAACACCGGGGAGCTGTTTTTT,CASSSETNTGELFF
many,-,13,TRBJ2-1,TRBV20-1,TGCAGTGCTTTGGGGGGACTCTACAATGAGCAGTTCTTC,CSALGGLYNEQFF
-,-,12,TRBJ2-1,TRBV20-1,TGCAGTGGTAAAGGGGCGAGTCCCCAGCAGTTCTTC,CSGKGASPQQFF
many,-,12,TRBJ2-1,TRBV3-1,TGTGCCAGCAGCCAAGGGACATGGGAGCAGTTCTTC,CASSQGTWEQFF
many,-,19,TRBJ1-1,TRBV6-6,TGTGCCAGCAGTTACGGTGCTCGACCGGGACCAACGGCGAACACTGAAGCTTTCTTT,CASSYGARPGPTANTEAFF
many,-,13,TRBJ1-5,TRBV12-3/TRBV12-4,TGTGCCAGCAGAGAAGCTGGGAAACAGCCCCAGCATTTT,CASREAGKQPQHF
many,-,13,TRBJ1-5,TRBV4-1,TGCGCCAGCAGCCAAGAAGGTGTTCAGCCCCAGCATTTT,CASSQEGVQPQHF
many,TRBD2,17,TRBJ2-2,TRBV5-1,TGCGCCAGCAGCGCAATAGCGGGAGCAGGGTACACCGGGGAGCTGTTTTTT,CASSAIAGAGYTGELFF
many,-,11,TRBJ2-3,TRBV11-2,TGTGCCAGCAGCTGGACAGATACGCAGTATTTT,CASSWTDTQYF
many,-,15,TRBJ2-7,TRBV20-1,TGCAGTGCTAGACACAAAGGTGGGGGGAGGTACGAGCAGTACTTC,CSARHKGGGRYEQYF
many,-,13,TRBJ2-5,TRBV7-3,TGTGCCAGCAGCTTAAGGAGTCAAGAGACCCAGTACTTC,CASSLRSQETQYF
many,TRBD2,20,TRBJ2-5,TRBV20-1,TGCAGTGCTAGAGTACAGCCGGGAACTAGCGGGACCGAGGGGCAAGAGACCCAGTACTTC,CSARVQPGTSGTEGQETQYF
many,-,14,TRBJ2-5,TRBV14,TGTGCCAGCAGCCGGAACCTTGGGGGGGAGACCCAGTACTTC,CASSRNLGGETQYF